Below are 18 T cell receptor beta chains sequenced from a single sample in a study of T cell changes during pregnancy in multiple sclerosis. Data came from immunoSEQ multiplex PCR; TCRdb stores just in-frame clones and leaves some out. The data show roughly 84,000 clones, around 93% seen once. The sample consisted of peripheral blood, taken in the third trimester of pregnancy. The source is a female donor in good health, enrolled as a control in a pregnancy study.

The CDR3 bases are TGTGCCAGCAGTCCCCTGCGACAGCGTCCTCTGTATCAGCCCCAGCATTTT. Amino acids: CASSPLRQRPLYQPQHF. The rearrangement joins TRBV28 to TRBJ1-5; a weak D match, TRBD1 (5 bases). The germline V gene encodes CDR1 MDHEN and CDR2 SYDVKM. The CDR3 consists of 17 residues. Trimming stripped 5 bases from V and 5 bases from J, with 22 bases between.

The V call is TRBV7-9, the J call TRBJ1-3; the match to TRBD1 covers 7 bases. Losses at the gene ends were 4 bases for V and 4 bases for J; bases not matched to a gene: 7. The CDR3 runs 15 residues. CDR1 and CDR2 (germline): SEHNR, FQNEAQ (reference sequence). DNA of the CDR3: TGTGCCAGCAGCTCGACAGGGCGAGGCGGAAACACCATATATTTT. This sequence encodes CASSSTGRGGNTIYF.

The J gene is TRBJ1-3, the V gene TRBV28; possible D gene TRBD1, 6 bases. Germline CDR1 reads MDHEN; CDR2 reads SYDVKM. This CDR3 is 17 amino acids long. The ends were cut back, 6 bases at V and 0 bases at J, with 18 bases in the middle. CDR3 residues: CASSRGGASSSGNTIYF. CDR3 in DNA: TGTGCCAGCAGCCGGGGGGGGGCCTCAAGCTCTGGAAACACCATATATTTT.

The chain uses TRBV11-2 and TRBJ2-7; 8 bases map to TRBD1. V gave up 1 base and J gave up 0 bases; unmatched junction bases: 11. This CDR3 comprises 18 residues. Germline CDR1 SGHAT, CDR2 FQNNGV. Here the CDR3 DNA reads TGTGCCAGCAGCTTAGTCACAGGGGGATCGGCAAACTCCTACGAGCAGTACTTC. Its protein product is CASSLVTGGSANSYEQYF.

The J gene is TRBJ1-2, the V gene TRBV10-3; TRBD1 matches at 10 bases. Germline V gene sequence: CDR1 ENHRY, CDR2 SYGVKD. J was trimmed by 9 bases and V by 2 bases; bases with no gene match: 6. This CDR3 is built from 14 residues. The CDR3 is CAISEEDRGNSYTF. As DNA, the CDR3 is TGTGCCATCAGTGAGGAGGACAGGGGGAATAGCTACACCTTC.

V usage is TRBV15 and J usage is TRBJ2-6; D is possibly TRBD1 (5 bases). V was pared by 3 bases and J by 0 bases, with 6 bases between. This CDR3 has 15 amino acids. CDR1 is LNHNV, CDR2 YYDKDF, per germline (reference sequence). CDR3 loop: CATSRGHSGANVLTF. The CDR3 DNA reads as TGTGCCACCAGCAGGGGGCACTCTGGGGCCAACGTCCTGACTTTC.

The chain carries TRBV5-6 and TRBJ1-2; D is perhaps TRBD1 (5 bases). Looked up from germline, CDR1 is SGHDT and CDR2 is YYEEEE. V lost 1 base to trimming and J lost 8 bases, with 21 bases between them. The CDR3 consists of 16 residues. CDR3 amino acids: CASSLLLRIGEGGYTF. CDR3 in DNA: TGTGCCAGCAGCTTGCTCCTTCGAATCGGGGAGGGGGGCTACACCTTC.

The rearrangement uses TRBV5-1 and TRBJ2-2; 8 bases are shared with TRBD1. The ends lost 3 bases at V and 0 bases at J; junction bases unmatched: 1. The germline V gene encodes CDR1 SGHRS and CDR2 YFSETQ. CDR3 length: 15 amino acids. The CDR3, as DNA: TGCGCCAGCAGCTGGGACAGGCCGAACACCGGGGAGCTGTTTTTT. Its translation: CASSWDRPNTGELFF.

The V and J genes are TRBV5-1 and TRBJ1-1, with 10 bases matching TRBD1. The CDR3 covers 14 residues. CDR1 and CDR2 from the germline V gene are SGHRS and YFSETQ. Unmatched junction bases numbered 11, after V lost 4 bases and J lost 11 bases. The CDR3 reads CASSPGQGVTKAFF. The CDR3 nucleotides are TGCGCCAGCAGCCCAGGACAGGGGGTGACTAAGGCTTTCTTT.

CDR3 sequence: CASSPRLAGYEQYF. The DNA of the CDR3 is TGTGCCAGCAGTCCTCGCCTAGCGGGCTACGAGCAGTACTTC. This chain uses TRBV27 with TRBJ2-7, with 8 bases that match TRBD2. Trimming cost V 5 bases and J 3 bases; bases outside gene matches: 6. This CDR3 region has 14 residues. CDR1 MNHEY and CDR2 SMNVEV come from the germline V gene (reference sequence).

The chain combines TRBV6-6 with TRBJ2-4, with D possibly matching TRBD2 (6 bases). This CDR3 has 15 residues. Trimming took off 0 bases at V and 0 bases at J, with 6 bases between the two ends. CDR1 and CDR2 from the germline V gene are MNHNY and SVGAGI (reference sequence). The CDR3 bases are TGTGCCAGCAGTTACTCGGGGGGAGCCAAAAACATTCAGTACTTC. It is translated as CASSYSGGAKNIQYF.

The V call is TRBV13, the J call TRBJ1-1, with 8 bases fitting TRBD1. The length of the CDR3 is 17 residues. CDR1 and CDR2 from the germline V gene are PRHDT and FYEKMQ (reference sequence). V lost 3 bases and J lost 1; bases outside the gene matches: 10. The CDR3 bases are TGTGCCAGCAGCTTGCAACACGTGACAGGGGCGAACACTGAAGCTTTCTTT. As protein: CASSLQHVTGANTEAFF.

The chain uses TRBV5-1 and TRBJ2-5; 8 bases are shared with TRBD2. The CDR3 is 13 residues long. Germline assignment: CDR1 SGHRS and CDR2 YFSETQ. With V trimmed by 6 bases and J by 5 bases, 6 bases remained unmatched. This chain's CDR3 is CASNPGGQETQYF. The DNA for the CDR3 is TGCGCCAGCAACCCGGGAGGGCAGGAGACCCAGTACTTC.

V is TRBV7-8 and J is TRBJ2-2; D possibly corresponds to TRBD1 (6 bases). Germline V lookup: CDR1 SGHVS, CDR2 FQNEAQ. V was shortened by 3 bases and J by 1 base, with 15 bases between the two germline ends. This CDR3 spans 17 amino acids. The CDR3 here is CASSFSPGTKNTGELFF. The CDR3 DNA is TGTGCCAGCAGCTTTTCCCCCGGGACAAAGAACACCGGGGAGCTGTTTTTT.

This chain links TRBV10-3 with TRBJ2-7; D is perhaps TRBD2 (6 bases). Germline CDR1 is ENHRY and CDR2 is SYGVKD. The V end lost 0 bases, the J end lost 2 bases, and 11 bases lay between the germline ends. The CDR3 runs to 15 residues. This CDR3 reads CAISESLALTYEQYF. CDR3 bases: TGTGCCATCAGTGAGTCGCTAGCGCTCACCTACGAGCAGTACTTC.

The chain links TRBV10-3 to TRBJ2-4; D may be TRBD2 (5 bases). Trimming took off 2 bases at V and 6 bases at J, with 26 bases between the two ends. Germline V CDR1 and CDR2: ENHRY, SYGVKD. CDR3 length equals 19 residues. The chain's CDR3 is CAISEDLLSRSGGANIQYF. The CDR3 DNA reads TGTGCCATCAGTGAGGACCTTCTTAGCAGGAGCGGAGGAGCAAACATTCAGTACTTC.

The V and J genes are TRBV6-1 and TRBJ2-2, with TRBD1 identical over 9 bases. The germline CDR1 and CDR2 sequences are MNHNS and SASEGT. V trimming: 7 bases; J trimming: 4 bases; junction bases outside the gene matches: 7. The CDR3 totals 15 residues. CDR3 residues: CASTGTGPSTGELFF. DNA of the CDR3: TGTGCCAGCACGGGGACAGGGCCTTCCACCGGGGAGCTGTTTTTT.

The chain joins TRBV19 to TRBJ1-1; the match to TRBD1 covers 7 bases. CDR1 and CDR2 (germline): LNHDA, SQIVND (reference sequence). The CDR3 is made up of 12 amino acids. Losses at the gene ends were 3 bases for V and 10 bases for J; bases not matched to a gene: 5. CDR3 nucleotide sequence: TGTGCCAGTAGTATCGGGACAGCTCTAGCTTTCTTT. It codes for CASSIGTALAFF. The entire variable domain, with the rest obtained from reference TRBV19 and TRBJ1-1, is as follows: DGGITQSPKYLFRKEGQNVTLSCEQNLNHDAMYWYRQDPGQGLRLIYYSQIVNDFQKGDIAEGYSVSREKKESFPLTVTSAQKNPTAFYLCASSIGTALAFFGQGTRLTVV.